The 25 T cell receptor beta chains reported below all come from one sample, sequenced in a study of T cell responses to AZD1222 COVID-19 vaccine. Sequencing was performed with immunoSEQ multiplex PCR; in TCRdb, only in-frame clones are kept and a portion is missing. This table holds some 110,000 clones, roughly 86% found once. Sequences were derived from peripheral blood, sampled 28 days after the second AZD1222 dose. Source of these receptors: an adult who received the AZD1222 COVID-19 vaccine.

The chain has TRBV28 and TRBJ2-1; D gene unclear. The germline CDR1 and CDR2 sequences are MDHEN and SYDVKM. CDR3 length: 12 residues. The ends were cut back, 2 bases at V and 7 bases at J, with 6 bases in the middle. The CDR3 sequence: CASSLIGNEQFF. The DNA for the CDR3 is TGTGCCAGCAGTTTAATAGGGAATGAGCAGTTCTTC.

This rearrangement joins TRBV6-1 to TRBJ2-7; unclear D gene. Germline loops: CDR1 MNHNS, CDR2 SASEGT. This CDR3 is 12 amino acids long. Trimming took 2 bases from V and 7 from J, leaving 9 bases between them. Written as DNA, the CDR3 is TGTGCCAGCAGTGAACGGATGTGGGAGCAGTACTTC. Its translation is CASSERMWEQYF.

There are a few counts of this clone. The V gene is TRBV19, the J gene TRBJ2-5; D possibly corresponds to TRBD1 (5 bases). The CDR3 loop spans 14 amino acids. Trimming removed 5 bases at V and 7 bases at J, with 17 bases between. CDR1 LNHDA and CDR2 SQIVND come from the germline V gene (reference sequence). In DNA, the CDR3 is TGTGCCAGTAGTGGGCAGGGCAATAAGGGGACCCAGTACTTC. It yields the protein CASSGQGNKGTQYF.

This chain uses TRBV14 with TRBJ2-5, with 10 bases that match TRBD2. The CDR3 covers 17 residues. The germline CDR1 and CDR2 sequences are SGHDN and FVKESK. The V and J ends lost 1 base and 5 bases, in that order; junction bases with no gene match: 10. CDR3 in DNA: TGTGCCAGCAGCCAAGGAAGAAGCGGGGGGGCCCGGGAGACCCAGTACTTC. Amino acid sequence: CASSQGRSGGARETQYF.

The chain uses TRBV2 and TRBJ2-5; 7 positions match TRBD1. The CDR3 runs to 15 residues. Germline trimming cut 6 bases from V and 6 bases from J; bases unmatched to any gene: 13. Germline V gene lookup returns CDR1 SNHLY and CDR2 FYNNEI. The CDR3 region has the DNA TGTGCCAGCAGCGCCACAGGGGCCTCTGGGAAGACCCAGTACTTC. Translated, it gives CASSATGASGKTQYF.

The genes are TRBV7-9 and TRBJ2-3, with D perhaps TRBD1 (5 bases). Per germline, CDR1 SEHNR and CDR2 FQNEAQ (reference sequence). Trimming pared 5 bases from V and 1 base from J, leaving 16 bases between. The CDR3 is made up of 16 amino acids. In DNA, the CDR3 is TGTGCCAGCAGCGAGGCGTTGGACACCCGCACAGATACGCAGTATTTT. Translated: CASSEALDTRTDTQYF. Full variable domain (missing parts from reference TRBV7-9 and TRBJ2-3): DTGVSQNPRHKITKRGQNVTFRCDPISEHNRLYWYRQTLGQGPEFLTYFQNEAQLEKSRLLSDRFSAERPKGSFSTLEIQRTEQGDSAMYLCASSEALDTRTDTQYFGPGTRLTVL.

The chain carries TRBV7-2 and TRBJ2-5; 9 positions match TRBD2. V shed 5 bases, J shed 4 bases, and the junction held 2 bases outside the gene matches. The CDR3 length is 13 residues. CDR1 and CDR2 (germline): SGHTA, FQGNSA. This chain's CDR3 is CASSELAGETQYF. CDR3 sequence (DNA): TGTGCCAGCAGCGAACTAGCGGGAGAGACCCAGTACTTC.

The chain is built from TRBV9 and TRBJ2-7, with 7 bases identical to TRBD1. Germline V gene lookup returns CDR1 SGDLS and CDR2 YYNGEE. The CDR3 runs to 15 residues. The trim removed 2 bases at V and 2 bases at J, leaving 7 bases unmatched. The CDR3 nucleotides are TGTGCCAGCAGCGTTCACTGGGACAGTACCTACGAGCAGTACTTC. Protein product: CASSVHWDSTYEQYF.

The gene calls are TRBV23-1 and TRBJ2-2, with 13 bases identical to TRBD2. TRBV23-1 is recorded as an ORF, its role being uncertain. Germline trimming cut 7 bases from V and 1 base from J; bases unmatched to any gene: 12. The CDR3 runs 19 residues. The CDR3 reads CASTRTSGRSSQNTGELFF. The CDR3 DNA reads TGCGCCAGCACCCGGACTAGCGGGAGATCGAGTCAGAACACCGGGGAGCTGTTTTTT.

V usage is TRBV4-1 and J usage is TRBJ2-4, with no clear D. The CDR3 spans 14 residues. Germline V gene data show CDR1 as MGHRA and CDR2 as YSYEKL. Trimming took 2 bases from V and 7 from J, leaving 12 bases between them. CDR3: CASSQSLGGNIQYF. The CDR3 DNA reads TGCGCCAGCAGCCAATCTCTTGGTGGGAACATTCAGTACTTC.

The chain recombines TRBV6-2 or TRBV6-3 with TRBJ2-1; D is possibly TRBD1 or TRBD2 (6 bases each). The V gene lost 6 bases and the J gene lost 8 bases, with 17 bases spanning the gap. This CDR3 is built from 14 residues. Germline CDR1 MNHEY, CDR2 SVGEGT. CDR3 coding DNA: TGTGCCAGCAGCTCACGGGGGCTCTCGGATGAGCAGTTCTTC. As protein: CASSSRGLSDEQFF.

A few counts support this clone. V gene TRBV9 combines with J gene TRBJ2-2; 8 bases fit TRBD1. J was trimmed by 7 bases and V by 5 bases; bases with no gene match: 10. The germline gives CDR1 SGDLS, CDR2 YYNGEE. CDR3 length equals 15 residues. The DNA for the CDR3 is TGTGCCAGCAGGCCCATCGGGACAGGACACGGGGAGCTGTTTTTT. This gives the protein CASRPIGTGHGELFF.

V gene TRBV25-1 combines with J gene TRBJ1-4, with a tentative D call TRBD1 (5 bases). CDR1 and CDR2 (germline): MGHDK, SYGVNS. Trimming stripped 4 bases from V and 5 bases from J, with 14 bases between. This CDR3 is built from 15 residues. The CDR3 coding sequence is TGTGCCAGCAGTGCCCCTGAGGGACTGAATGAAAAACTGTTTTTT. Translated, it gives CASSAPEGLNEKLFF.

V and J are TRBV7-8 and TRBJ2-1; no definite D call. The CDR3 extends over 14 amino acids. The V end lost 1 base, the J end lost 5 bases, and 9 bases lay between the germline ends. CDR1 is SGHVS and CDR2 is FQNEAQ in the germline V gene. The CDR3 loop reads CASSLVLANNEQFF. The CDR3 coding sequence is TGTGCCAGCAGCTTAGTTCTCGCTAACAATGAGCAGTTCTTC.

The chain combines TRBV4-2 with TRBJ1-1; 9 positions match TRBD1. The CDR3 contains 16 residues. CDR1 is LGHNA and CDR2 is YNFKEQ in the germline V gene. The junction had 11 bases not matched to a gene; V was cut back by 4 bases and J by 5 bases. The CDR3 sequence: CASSPDGSGTGTEAFF. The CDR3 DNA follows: TGTGCCAGCAGCCCGGACGGATCCGGGACAGGGACTGAAGCTTTCTTT.

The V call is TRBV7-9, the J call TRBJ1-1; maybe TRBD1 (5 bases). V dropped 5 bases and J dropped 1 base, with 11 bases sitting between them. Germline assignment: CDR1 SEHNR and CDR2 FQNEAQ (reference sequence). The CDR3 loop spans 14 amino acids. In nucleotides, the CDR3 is TGTGCCAGCAGCGAAGGACAAGGGAACACTGAAGCTTTCTTT. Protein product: CASSEGQGNTEAFF.

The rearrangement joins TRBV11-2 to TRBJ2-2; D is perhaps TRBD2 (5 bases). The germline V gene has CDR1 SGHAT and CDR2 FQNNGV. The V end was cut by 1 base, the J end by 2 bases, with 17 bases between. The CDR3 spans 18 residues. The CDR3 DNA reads TGTGCCAGCAGCTTAGGATACCGGAGCCGGGAAAACACCGGGGAGCTGTTTTTT. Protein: CASSLGYRSRENTGELFF.

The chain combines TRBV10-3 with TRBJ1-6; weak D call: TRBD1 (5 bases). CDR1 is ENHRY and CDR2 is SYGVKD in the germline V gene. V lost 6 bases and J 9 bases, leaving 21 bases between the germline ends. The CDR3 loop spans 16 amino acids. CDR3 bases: TGTGCCATCAGCCGGGTGGGACCGAAGGGAGGTTCACCCCTCCACTTT. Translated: CAISRVGPKGGSPLHF.

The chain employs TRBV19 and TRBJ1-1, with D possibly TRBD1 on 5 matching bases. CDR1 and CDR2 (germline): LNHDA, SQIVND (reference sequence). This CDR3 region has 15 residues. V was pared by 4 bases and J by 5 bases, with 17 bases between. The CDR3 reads CASSRSGAPRTEAFF. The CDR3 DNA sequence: TGTGCCAGTAGTAGATCCGGGGCACCCAGGACTGAAGCTTTCTTT.

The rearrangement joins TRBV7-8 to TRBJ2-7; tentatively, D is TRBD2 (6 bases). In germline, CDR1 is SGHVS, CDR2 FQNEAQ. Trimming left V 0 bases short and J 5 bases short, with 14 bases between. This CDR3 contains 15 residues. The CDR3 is CASSLAMTRRDEQYF. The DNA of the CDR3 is TGTGCCAGCAGCTTAGCGATGACTAGGCGCGACGAGCAGTACTTC.

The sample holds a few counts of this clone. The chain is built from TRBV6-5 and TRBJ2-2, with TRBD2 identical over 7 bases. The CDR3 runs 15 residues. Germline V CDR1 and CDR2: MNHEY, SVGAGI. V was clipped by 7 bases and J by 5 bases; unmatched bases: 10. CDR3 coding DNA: TGTGCCAGCACCCAGTGGGCGGGAGAAACCGGGGAGCTGTTTTTT. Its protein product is CASTQWAGETGELFF.

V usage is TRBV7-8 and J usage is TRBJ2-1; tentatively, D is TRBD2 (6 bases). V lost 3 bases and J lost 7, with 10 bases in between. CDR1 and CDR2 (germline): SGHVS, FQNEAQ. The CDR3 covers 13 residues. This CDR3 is CASSFSEGNEQFF. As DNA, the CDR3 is TGTGCCAGCAGCTTTTCGGAGGGGAATGAGCAGTTCTTC.

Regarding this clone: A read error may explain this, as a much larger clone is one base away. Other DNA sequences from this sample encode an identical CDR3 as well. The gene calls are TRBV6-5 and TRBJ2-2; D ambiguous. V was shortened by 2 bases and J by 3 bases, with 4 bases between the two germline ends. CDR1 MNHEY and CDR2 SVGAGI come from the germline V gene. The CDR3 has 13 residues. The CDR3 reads CASSYRDTGELFF. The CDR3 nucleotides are TGTGCCAGCAGTTACAGGGACACCGGGGAGCTGTTTTTT.

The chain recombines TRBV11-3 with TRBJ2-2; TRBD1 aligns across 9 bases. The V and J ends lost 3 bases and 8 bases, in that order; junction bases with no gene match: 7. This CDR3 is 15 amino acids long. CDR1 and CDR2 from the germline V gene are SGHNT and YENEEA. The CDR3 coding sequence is TGTGCCAGCAGCTTTCGACAGGGGGGCGAAGGGGAGCTGTTTTTT. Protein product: CASSFRQGGEGELFF.

Here the CDR3 DNA reads TGTGCCTGGAGTGTTGCGGACTACGAGCAGTACTTC. It specifies CAWSVADYEQYF. The chain couples TRBV30 to TRBJ2-7; D gene ambiguous. Germline CDR1 is GTSNPN and CDR2 is SVGIG (reference sequence). V lost 0 bases and J 3 bases, leaving 6 bases between the germline ends. The CDR3 is 12 amino acids. The full variable domain, completed using reference TRBV30 and TRBJ2-7, is SQTIHQWPATLVQPVGSPLSLECTVEGTSNPNLYWYRQAAGRGLQLLFYSVGIGQISSEVPQNLSASRPQDRQFILSSKKLLLSDSGFYLCAWSVADYEQYFGPGTRLTVT.